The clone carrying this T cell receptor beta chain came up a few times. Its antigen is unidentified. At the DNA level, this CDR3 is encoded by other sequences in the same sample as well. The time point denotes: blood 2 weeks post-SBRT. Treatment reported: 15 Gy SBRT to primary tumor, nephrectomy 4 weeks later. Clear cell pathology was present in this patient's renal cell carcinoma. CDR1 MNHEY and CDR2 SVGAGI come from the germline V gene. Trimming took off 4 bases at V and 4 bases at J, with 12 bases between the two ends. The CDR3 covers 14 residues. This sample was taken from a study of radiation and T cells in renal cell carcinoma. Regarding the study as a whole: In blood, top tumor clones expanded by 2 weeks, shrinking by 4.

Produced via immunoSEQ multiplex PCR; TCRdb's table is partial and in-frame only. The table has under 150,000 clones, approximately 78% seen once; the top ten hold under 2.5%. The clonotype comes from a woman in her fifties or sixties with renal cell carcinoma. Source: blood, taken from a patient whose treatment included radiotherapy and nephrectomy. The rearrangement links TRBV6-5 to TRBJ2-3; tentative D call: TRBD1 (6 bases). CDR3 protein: CASSSPGESDTQYF. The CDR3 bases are TGTGCCAGCAGTTCGCCAGGGGAGTCAGATACGCAGTATTTT.